The 22 T cell receptor beta chains below all came from one sample that was sequenced in a study of cytomegalovirus exposure and HLA in healthy donors. Use of 60 Vbeta and 13 Jbeta primers characterized the PCR. Some clones are missing from TCRdb's copy, which holds only in-frame ones; the method was immunoSEQ multiplex PCR. The table records around 140,000 clones, about four fifths of them present only once. The sequenced sample consisted of PBMCs. These receptors were collected from a woman under 30 in good health and CMV-seropositive.

The CDR3 DNA reads as TGTGCCAGCAGCGTCGGAGGAGGAAGCCCTTACGAGCAGTACTTC. Its protein product is CASSVGGGSPYEQYF. The chain combines TRBV9 with TRBJ2-7, with TRBD2 as a possible D gene (5 bases). The V end lost 2 bases, the J end lost 4 bases, and 16 bases lay between the germline ends. The CDR3 length is 15 residues. Germline V gene sequence: CDR1 SGDLS, CDR2 YYNGEE.

The table lists this clone with a few counts. The chain couples TRBV12-5 to TRBJ1-4, with D tentatively TRBD1 (5 bases). The CDR3 spans 15 residues. V was shortened by 4 bases and J by 1 base, with 10 bases between the two germline ends. Germline loops: CDR1 LGHNT, CDR2 FRNRAP. CDR3 DNA sequence: TGTGCTAGTGGTTCGGTGCAGGGAACTAATGAAAAACTGTTTTTT. This codes for CASGSVQGTNEKLFF.

The J gene is TRBJ2-7, the V gene TRBV6-5, with D perhaps matching TRBD1 (6 bases). The CDR3 covers 12 residues. Germline values: CDR1 MNHEY, CDR2 SVGAGI. The V and J ends lost 6 bases and 4 bases respectively, with 10 bases between them. CDR3 DNA sequence: TGTGCCAGCAGGTCACAGGGATACGAGCAGTACTTC. Translated: CASRSQGYEQYF.

This chain connects TRBV12-5 to TRBJ2-3; TRBD2 aligns across 8 bases. The J segment lost 2 bases and the V segment lost 3 bases, leaving 4 bases of the junction unmatched. Germline CDR1 and CDR2: LGHNT and FRNRAP. The CDR3 extends over 15 amino acids. CDR3 region: CASGLAGVSTDTQYF. CDR3 DNA: TGTGCTAGTGGTTTAGCGGGGGTTTCCACAGATACGCAGTATTTT.

The V call is TRBV5-6, the J call TRBJ2-1; no clear D. The CDR3 length is 13 residues. V was pared by 0 bases and J by 5 bases, with 6 bases between. Germline V gene lookup returns CDR1 SGHDT and CDR2 YYEEEE. CDR3 nucleotide sequence: TGTGCCAGCAGCTTGGACAGCCACAATGAGCAGTTCTTC. Encoded protein: CASSLDSHNEQFF.

This chain links TRBV6-1 with TRBJ1-2; D gene ambiguous. CDR3 length: 13 residues. V was pared by 8 bases and J by 5 bases, with 15 bases between. The germline gives CDR1 MNHNS, CDR2 SASEGT. The chain's CDR3 is CASPNRLNYGYTF. For the CDR3, the DNA is TGTGCCAGCCCCAACCGACTTAATTATGGCTACACCTTC.

V usage is TRBV28 and J usage is TRBJ1-5; a possible D gene is TRBD1 (5 bases). The CDR3 has 13 amino acids. Germline-derived CDR1 and CDR2 are MDHEN and SYDVKM. V lost 3 bases, J lost 7 bases, and 10 bases lay in between. CDR3 region: CASSFLGGQPQHF. CDR3 sequence (DNA): TGTGCCAGCAGTTTTCTGGGGGGGCAGCCCCAGCATTTT.

J is TRBJ1-2 and V is TRBV28; D gene ambiguous. V lost 6 bases to trimming and J lost 0 bases, with 14 bases between them. Looked up from germline, CDR1 is MDHEN and CDR2 is SYDVKM. This CDR3 is 15 amino acids long. The CDR3 loop is CASSFPRGANYGYTF. CDR3 DNA sequence: TGTGCCAGCAGCTTCCCCCGGGGAGCTAACTATGGCTACACCTTC.

The CDR3, as DNA: TGCAGCGTCCGGGGGGGTCTGTCGGGGGACACCGGGGAGCTGTTTTTT. Residues: CSVRGGLSGDTGELFF. The genes are TRBV29-1 and TRBJ2-2; 8 nucleotides agree with TRBD2. The V gene end was trimmed by 6 bases and the J gene end by 3 bases; junction bases not matched to a gene: 12. The CDR3 covers 16 residues. Germline V gives CDR1 SQVTM, CDR2 ANQGSEA.

This chain links TRBV18 with TRBJ1-1; unclear D gene. The CDR3 length is 12 residues. Germline CDR1 is KGHSH and CDR2 is LQKENI. V was shortened by 4 bases and J by 6 bases, with 9 bases between the two germline ends. This chain's CDR3 is CASSRGEAEAFF. The CDR3 DNA follows: TGTGCCAGCTCACGGGGAGAGGCTGAAGCTTTCTTT.

V and J are TRBV6-5 and TRBJ1-6, with TRBD1 matching over 11 bases. The junction had 2 bases not matched to a gene; V was cut back by 4 bases and J by 9 bases. The CDR3 has 14 amino acids. CDR1 is MNHEY and CDR2 is SVGAGI in the germline V gene. The CDR3 region is CASSSGTGGSPLHF. CDR3 DNA: TGTGCCAGCAGTTCCGGGACAGGGGGTTCACCCCTCCACTTT.

This rearrangement joins TRBV6-6 to TRBJ1-2; TRBD1 is a possible D gene (6 bases). The CDR3 runs to 12 residues. Germline-derived CDR1 and CDR2 are MNHNY and SVGAGI (reference sequence). The V end was cut by 7 bases, the J end by 8 bases, with 14 bases between. In nucleotides, the CDR3 is TGTGCCAGCATTACACAGGGCATCGGCTACACCTTC. It specifies CASITQGIGYTF.

CDR3 DNA: TGCGCCAGCAGCCTGATGGGGACACCCTTATCTGGAAACACCATATATTTT. Its protein is CASSLMGTPLSGNTIYF. The rearrangement links TRBV4-3 to TRBJ1-3; D perhaps matches TRBD1 (6 bases). V gave up 4 bases and J gave up 1 base, with 17 bases separating them. CDR3 length: 17 amino acids. CDR1 LGHNA and CDR2 YSLEER come from the germline V gene.

V and J are TRBV9 and TRBJ2-4; 10 bases fit TRBD2. V dropped 0 bases and J dropped 4; count of bases not matched to a gene: 7. CDR1 is SGDLS and CDR2 is YYNGEE in the germline V gene. The CDR3 contains 17 residues. The CDR3 protein is CASSVDPSGGLKNIQYF. CDR3 nucleotides: TGTGCCAGCAGCGTAGATCCTAGCGGGGGCTTGAAAAACATTCAGTACTTC.

The J gene is TRBJ2-2, the V gene TRBV29-1, with D tentatively TRBD1 (6 bases). This CDR3 has 15 amino acids. Trimming pared 4 bases from V and 2 bases from J, leaving 14 bases between. Germline CDR1 and CDR2: SQVTM and ANQGSEA. For the CDR3, the DNA is TGCAGCGTTGGAGGTCGGGACACCAACACCGGGGAGCTGTTTTTT. It encodes CSVGGRDTNTGELFF.

The chain recombines TRBV18 with TRBJ1-4, with TRBD1 identical over 8 bases. Germline loops: CDR1 KGHSH, CDR2 LQKENI. The junction had 9 bases not matched to a gene; V was cut back by 4 bases and J by 5 bases. This CDR3 has 16 residues. DNA for the CDR3: TGTGCCAGCTCACTTCGCCCGGGACAGGAAAATGAAAAACTGTTTTTT. Translating gives CASSLRPGQENEKLFF.

As for this clone: The junction does not match germline at one end; this may be a read error. This chain connects TRBV6-5 to TRBJ2-7, with D perhaps TRBD2 (6 bases). CDR1 is MNHEY and CDR2 is SVGAGI in the germline V gene. The CDR3 has 14 amino acids. CDR3 sequence reads: CASTYGGVGGEQYF. CDR3 DNA: TGTGCCAGCACTTACGGTGGGGTCGGAGGGGAGCAGTACTTC.

This clone was recorded only once. The V and J genes are TRBV2 and TRBJ2-2; D might be TRBD1 (6 bases). Germline values: CDR1 SNHLY, CDR2 FYNNEI. The CDR3 sequence is 13 residues long. V lost 6 bases and J lost 4, with 9 bases in between. The CDR3 nucleotides read TGTGCCAGCAGAGTACAGGGCACCGGGGAGCTGTTTTTT. Protein: CASRVQGTGELFF.

The chain joins TRBV6-6 to TRBJ1-1, with D unclear. The CDR3 is made up of 11 amino acids. In germline, CDR1 is MNHNY, CDR2 SVGAGI (reference sequence). Trimming left V 4 bases short and J 4 bases short, with 4 bases between. CDR3 sequence (DNA): TGTGCCAGCAGTTTCAGCACTGAAGCTTTCTTT. This translates into CASSFSTEAFF.

Notes on this clone: A junction end diverges from the germline sequence, so it may reflect a read error. V gene TRBV13 combines with J gene TRBJ2-3; weak D call: TRBD2 (6 bases). The length of the CDR3 is 15 residues. Germline CDR1 and CDR2: PRHDT and FYEKMQ (reference sequence). The CDR3 sequence is CAGSLLGGKADTQYF. Here the CDR3 DNA reads TGTGCCGGCAGCTTATTGGGGGGTAAGGCAGATACGCAGTATTTT.

In its sample, this clone was seen a few times. The chain has TRBV2 and TRBJ1-5, with a weak D call TRBD1 (5 bases). The CDR3 sequence is 12 residues long. Trimming took 5 bases from V and 5 from J, leaving 7 bases between them. Germline CDR1 SNHLY, CDR2 FYNNEI. The CDR3 region is CASSQGDQPQHF. The CDR3 DNA is TGTGCCAGCAGTCAGGGCGATCAGCCCCAGCATTTT.

V usage is TRBV6-5 and J usage is TRBJ2-5, with TRBD2 matching 9 bases. The germline CDR1 and CDR2 sequences are MNHEY and SVGAGI. V trimming: 4 bases; J trimming: 2 bases; junction bases outside the gene matches: 5. The length of the CDR3 is 15 residues. The CDR3 reads CASSSVLAGQETQYF. The CDR3 DNA sequence: TGTGCCAGCAGTTCCGTTCTAGCGGGGCAAGAGACCCAGTACTTC.